This TCR beta chain was retrieved from a study of T cell responses to AZD1222 COVID-19 vaccine. Libraries were prepared by immunoSEQ multiplex PCR; TCRdb keeps only in-frame clonotypes and omits some of them. Counted here are about 270,000 clones, about 94% occurring once; the ten biggest clones make up less than 0.6%. The V gene lost 4 bases and the J gene lost 5 bases, with 12 bases spanning the gap. CDR3 length equals 14 residues. CDR1 and CDR2 from the germline V gene are SGHRS and YFSETQ. This TCR derives from an adult who received the AZD1222 COVID-19 vaccine. The chain links TRBV5-1 to TRBJ1-4, with D possibly matching TRBD1 (6 bases). Sequences were derived from peripheral blood, sampled 28 days after the second AZD1222 dose. The CDR3 loop reads CASSVDSPNEKLFF. The CDR3 DNA sequence: TGCGCCAGCAGCGTGGACAGTCCCAATGAAAAACTGTTTTTT. The entire variable domain, with the rest obtained from reference TRBV5-1 and TRBJ1-4, is as follows: KAGVTQTPRYLIKTRGQQVTLSCSPISGHRSVSWYQQTPGQGLQFLFEYFSETQRNKGNFPGRFSGRQFSNSRSEMNVSTLELGDSALYLCASSVDSPNEKLFFGSGTQLSVL.